Listed below are T cell receptor beta chains from one sample, sequenced in a study of blood T cell repertoires in COVID-19. Libraries were prepared by immunoSEQ multiplex PCR; TCRdb keeps only in-frame clonotypes and omits some of them. The table lists roughly 200,000 clones, approximately 91% of them singletons. Sequenced material: peripheral blood. These receptor sequences come from a man between 18 and 29 years old with active or convalescent COVID-19. The CDR3 runs from the conserved cysteine through the conserved F or W. The D gene is left open where the match is weak. Not all rows give a size; the values are once, few, many and, for expanded clones, a class.

J,size,V,D,CDR3,DNA
TRBJ1-4,.,TRBV5-1,TRBD1,CASSSGQGVNEKLFF,TGCGCCAGCAGCTCGGGACAGGGAGTAAATGAAAAACTGTTTTTT
TRBJ1-5,once,TRBV19,.,CASSRESRMGNQPQHF,TGTGCCAGTAGTAGGGAGTCTAGGATGGGCAATCAGCCCCAGCATTTT
TRBJ2-7,.,TRBV18,.,CASSPAGGLSYEQYF,TGTGCCAGCTCACCAGCTGGGGGCCTCTCCTACGAGCAGTACTTC
TRBJ2-5,once,TRBV7-2,TRBD2,CASSSQTSGASETQYF,TGTGCCAGCAGCTCTCAGACTAGCGGGGCCTCTGAGACCCAGTACTTC
TRBJ1-2,once,TRBV5-1,.,CASSLEAVAFYGYTF,TGCGCCAGCAGCTTGGAAGCCGTCGCGTTCTATGGCTACACCTTC
TRBJ1-6,.,TRBV5-4,.,CASSSGPLTEVQISLHF,TGTGCCAGCAGCTCAGGGCCATTGACAGAAGTGCAGATTAGCCTCCACTTT
TRBJ1-3,.,TRBV7-9,TRBD1,CASSSLGQVDRGNTIYF,TGTGCCAGCAGCTCCCTAGGACAGGTGGACCGAGGAAACACCATATATTTT
TRBJ1-6,.,TRBV19,.,CASSTSVGLGNSPLHF,TGTGCCAGTAGTACCTCCGTGGGACTAGGTAATTCACCCCTCCACTTT
TRBJ2-5,few,TRBV30,TRBD2,CAWSVRQGRASGAKETQYF,TGTGCCTGGAGTGTCCGACAGGGTCGGGCTAGCGGGGCGAAAGAGACCCAGTACTTC
TRBJ2-5,.,TRBV7-9,TRBD2,CASSTGGTSGEETQYF,TGTGCCAGCAGCACGGGGGGGACTAGCGGAGAAGAGACCCAGTACTTC
TRBJ2-7,.,TRBV7-9,.,CASSLYGYEQYF,TGTGCCAGCAGCTTATACGGCTACGAGCAGTACTTC
TRBJ2-1,few,TRBV6-5,.,CASSHSGPNNEQFF,TGTGCCAGCAGCCATAGCGGACCAAACAATGAGCAGTTCTTC
TRBJ1-1,.,TRBV7-9,.,CASSPTSHLEAFF,TGTGCCAGCAGCCCGACATCACACCTTGAAGCTTTCTTT
TRBJ2-5,.,TRBV7-2,TRBD1,CASSLTRTGHQTQYF,TGTGCCAGCAGCCTCACCCGGACAGGGCATCAGACCCAGTACTTC
TRBJ1-5,.,TRBV12-2,.,CASRSLGKRRRCWPQHF,TGTGCAAGTCGCTCCTTGGGCAAAAGACGGCGTTGTTGGCCCCAGCATTTT
TRBJ1-5,.,TRBV19,.,CASSDGQSNQPQHF,TGTGCCAGTAGTGATGGACAGTCCAATCAGCCCCAGCATTTT
TRBJ1-1,.,TRBV6-5,.,CASSPQQGMNTEAFF,TGTGCCAGCAGTCCTCAACAGGGTATGAACACTGAAGCTTTCTTT
TRBJ2-2,.,TRBV5-4,TRBD1,CASSFGRDRGTGELFF,TGTGCCAGCAGCTTTGGCCGGGACAGGGGGACCGGGGAGCTGTTTTTT
TRBJ1-4,once,TRBV9,TRBD1,CASSPRTGGLEKLFF,TGTGCCAGCAGCCCGCGGACAGGGGGCCTTGAAAAACTGTTTTTT
TRBJ1-2,.,TRBV2,TRBD1,CASSEDRETYGYTF,TGTGCCAGCAGCGAGGACAGGGAAACCTATGGCTACACCTTC
TRBJ1-2,.,TRBV2,TRBD1,CASSGDSNYGYTF,TGTGCCAGCAGTGGGGACAGTAACTATGGCTACACCTTC
TRBJ1-5,once,TRBV29-1,TRBD1,CSVKTGTGGNQPQHF,TGCAGCGTGAAAACCGGGACAGGGGGCAATCAGCCCCAGCATTTT
TRBJ1-2,.,TRBV2,.,CASSEPVLYGYTF,TGTGCCAGCAGTGAACCAGTCCTCTATGGCTACACCTTC
TRBJ1-2,.,TRBV5-1,TRBD1,CASSLALPGTGSGPYGYTF,TGCGCCAGCAGCTTGGCCTTACCCGGGACAGGGTCCGGTCCCTATGGCTACACCTTC
TRBJ2-1,once,TRBV18,TRBD1,CASSPDRVLNEQFF,TGTGCCAGCTCACCGGACAGGGTGCTAAATGAGCAGTTCTTC
TRBJ1-2,.,TRBV9,TRBD1,CASSGPTGVQGYTF,TGTGCCAGCAGCGGCCCTACAGGGGTTCAGGGCTACACCTTC
TRBJ1-1,.,TRBV7-9,TRBD1,CASSAGGPTEAFF,TGTGCCAGCAGCGCAGGGGGCCCCACTGAAGCTTTCTTT
TRBJ2-5,.,TRBV29-1,.,CSVPRGPKETQYF,TGCAGCGTTCCCCGAGGGCCTAAAGAGACCCAGTACTTC
TRBJ1-6,.,TRBV5-4,TRBD1,CASSSSGTGPSPLHF,TGTGCCAGCAGCTCCTCCGGGACAGGGCCCTCACCCCTCCACTTT
TRBJ2-3,.,TRBV13,.,CASSANTDTQYF,TGTGCCAGCAGCGCTAACACAGATACGCAGTATTTT
TRBJ2-7,.,TRBV7-2,TRBD1,CASSSGTASSYEQYF,TGTGCCAGCAGCTCCGGGACAGCGAGCTCCTACGAGCAGTACTTC
TRBJ1-1,.,TRBV7-2,.,CASSPERGRNTEAFF,TGTGCCAGCAGCCCCGAGAGGGGGAGGAACACTGAAGCTTTCTTT
TRBJ2-4,few,TRBV9,.,CASSASGGGVIQYF,TGTGCCAGCAGCGCCAGTGGGGGCGGAGTCATTCAGTACTTC
TRBJ1-2,.,TRBV4-1,.,CASSQGFALANYGYTF,TGCGCCAGCAGCCAAGGGTTCGCCCTAGCTAACTATGGCTACACCTTC
TRBJ2-1,once,TRBV7-2,TRBD2,CASSHRLADNEQFF,TGTGCCAGCAGCCATAGACTAGCGGACAATGAGCAGTTCTTC
TRBJ2-3,.,TRBV3-1/TRBV3-2,TRBD2,CASSQGLAGATDTQYF,TGTGCCAGCAGCCAAGGACTAGCGGGAGCCACAGATACGCAGTATTTT
TRBJ2-7,.,TRBV7-2,TRBD2,CASSLGLAGTYEQYF,TGTGCCAGCAGCTTAGGGCTAGCGGGAACCTACGAGCAGTACTTC
TRBJ1-1,.,TRBV28,TRBD1,CASSLPGQMNTEAFF,TGTGCCAGCAGTTTGCCGGGACAGATGAACACTGAAGCTTTCTTT
TRBJ1-4,.,TRBV2,.,CASSQEEGEKLFF,TGTGCCAGCAGCCAAGAGGAGGGTGAAAAACTGTTTTTT
TRBJ2-2,once,TRBV7-2,.,CASSPLTVNTGELFF,TGTGCCAGCAGCCCATTAACGGTGAACACCGGGGAGCTGTTTTTT
TRBJ1-2,.,TRBV19,TRBD1,CASSPGQDYGYTF,TGTGCCAGTAGCCCCGGACAGGATTATGGCTACACCTTC
TRBJ1-3,.,TRBV19,TRBD1,CASSMSQGAGNTIYF,TGTGCCAGTAGTATGTCCCAGGGGGCAGGAAACACCATATATTTT